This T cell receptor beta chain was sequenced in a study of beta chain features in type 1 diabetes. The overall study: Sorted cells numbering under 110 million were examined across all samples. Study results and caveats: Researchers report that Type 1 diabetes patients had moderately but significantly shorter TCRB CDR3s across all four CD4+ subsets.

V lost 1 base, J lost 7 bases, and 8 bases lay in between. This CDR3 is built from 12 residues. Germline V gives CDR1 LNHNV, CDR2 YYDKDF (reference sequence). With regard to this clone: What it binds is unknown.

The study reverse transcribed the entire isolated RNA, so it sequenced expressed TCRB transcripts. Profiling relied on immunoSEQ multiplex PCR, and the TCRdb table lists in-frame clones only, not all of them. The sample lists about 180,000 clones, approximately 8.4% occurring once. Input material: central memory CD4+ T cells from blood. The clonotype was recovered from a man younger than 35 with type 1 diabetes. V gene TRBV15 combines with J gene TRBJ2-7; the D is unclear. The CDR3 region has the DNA TGTGCCACCAGCAGAGTCCCCGGGGAGCAGTACTTC. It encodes CATSRVPGEQYF.